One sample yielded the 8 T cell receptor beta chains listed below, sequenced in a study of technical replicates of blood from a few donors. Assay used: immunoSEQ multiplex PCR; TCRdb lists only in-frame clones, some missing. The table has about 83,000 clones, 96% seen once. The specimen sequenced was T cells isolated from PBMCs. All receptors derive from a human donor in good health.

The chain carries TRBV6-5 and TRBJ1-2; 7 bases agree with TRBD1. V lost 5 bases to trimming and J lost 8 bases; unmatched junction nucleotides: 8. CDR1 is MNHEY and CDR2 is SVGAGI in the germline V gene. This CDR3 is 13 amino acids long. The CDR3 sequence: CASSNKGAIGYTF. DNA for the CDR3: TGTGCCAGCAGTAACAAGGGGGCCATCGGCTACACCTTC.

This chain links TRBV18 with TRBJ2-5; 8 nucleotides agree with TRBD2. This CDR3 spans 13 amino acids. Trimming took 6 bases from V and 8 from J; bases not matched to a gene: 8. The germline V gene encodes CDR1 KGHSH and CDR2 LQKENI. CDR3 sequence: CASSSGTSETQYF. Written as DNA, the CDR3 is TGTGCCAGCTCGTCCGGGACTAGTGAAACCCAGTACTTC. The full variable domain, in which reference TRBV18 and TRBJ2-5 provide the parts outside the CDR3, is NAGVMQNPRHLVRRRGQEARLRCSPMKGHSHVYWYRQLPEEGLKFMVYLQKENIIDESGMPKERFSAEFPKEGPSILRIQQVVRGDSAAYFCASSSGTSETQYFGPGTRLLVL.

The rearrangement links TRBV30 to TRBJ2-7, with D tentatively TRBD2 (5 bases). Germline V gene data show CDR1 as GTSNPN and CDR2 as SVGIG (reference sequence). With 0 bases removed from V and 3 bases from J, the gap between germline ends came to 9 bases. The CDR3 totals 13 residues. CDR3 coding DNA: TGTGCCTGGAGTGTGGCGGGTAACTACGAGCAGTACTTC. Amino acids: CAWSVAGNYEQYF.

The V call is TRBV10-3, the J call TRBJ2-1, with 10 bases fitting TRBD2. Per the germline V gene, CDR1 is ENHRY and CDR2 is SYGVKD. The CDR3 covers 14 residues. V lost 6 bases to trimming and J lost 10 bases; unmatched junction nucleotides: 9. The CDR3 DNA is TGTGCCATCAGGGGAGGACTAGCGGCCCACGAGCAGTTCTTC. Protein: CAIRGGLAAHEQFF.

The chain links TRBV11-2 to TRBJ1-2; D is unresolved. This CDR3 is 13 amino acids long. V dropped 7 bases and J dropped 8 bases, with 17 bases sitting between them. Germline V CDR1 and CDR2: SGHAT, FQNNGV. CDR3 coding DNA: TGTGCCAGCATCCCGAGGACGGGGTTCGGCTACACCTTC. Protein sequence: CASIPRTGFGYTF. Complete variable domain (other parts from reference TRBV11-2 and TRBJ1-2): EAGVAQSPRYKIIEKRQSVAFWCNPISGHATLYWYQQILGQGPKLLIQFQNNGVVDDSQLPKDRFSAERLKGVDSTLKIQPAKLEDSAVYLCASIPRTGFGYTFGSGTRLTVV.

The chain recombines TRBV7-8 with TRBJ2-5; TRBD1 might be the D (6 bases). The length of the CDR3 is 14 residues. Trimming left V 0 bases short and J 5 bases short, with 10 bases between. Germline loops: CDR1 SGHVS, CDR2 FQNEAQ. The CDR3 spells CASSLAGGRETQYF. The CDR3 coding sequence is TGTGCCAGCAGCTTAGCTGGGGGCCGGGAGACCCAGTACTTC.

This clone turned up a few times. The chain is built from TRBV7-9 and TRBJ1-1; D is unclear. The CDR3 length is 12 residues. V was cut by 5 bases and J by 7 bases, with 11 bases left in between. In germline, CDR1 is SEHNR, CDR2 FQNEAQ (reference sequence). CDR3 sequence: CASSRRGDEAFF. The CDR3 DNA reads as TGTGCCAGCAGCCGTCGGGGAGATGAAGCTTTCTTT.

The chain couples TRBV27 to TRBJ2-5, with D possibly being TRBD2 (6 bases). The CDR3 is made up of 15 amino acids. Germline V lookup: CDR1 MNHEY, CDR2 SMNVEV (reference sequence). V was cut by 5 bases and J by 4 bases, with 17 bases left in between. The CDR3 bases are TGTGCCAGCAGTGCGGGACGAGAGATCCTAGAGACCCAGTACTTC. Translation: CASSAGREILETQYF.